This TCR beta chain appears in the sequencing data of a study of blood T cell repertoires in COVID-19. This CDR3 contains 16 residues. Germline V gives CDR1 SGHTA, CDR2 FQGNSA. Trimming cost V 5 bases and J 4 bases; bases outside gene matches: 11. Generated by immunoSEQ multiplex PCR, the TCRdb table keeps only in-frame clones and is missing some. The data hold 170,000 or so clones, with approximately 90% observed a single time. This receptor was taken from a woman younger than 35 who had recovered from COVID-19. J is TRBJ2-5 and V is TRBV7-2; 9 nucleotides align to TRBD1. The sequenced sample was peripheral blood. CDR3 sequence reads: CASSHRDRVVSETQYF. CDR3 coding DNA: TGTGCCAGCAGCCACCGGGACAGGGTGGTATCAGAGACCCAGTACTTC. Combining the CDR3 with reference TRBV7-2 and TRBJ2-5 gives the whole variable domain GAGVSQSPSNKVTEKGKDVELRCDPISGHTALYWYRQSLGQGLEFLIYFQGNSAPDKSGLPSDRFSAERTGGSVSTLTIQRTQQEDSAVYLCASSHRDRVVSETQYFGPGTRLLVL.